This T cell receptor (beta chain) was identified during a study of T cells in Graves' hyperthyroidism and ophthalmopathy. Findings of the study overall: Before onset, ophthalmopathy was predicted by the model a median around 6 months earlier.

Not enrolled were patients with uncontrolled infection, other autoimmune disease, pregnancy or lactation. Every diagnosis used clinical symptoms, serum thyroxine and TRAb, thyroid ultrasound and orbital computed tomography. Around 10 ml of fresh peripheral blood supplied the PBMCs. V was clipped by 4 bases and J by 5 bases; unmatched bases: 10. Germline CDR1 is KGHDR and CDR2 is SFDVKD. The CDR3 length is 16 residues. This clonotype was counted many times. Antigen unknown. Amplified TCR beta CDR3 regions came from RNA transcripts. A first-round RT-PCR of the TCR CDR3 used the HTBI primer set. MiXCR, applied by TCRdb to the multiplex PCR reads, yields one record per CDR3 protein. This table has approximately 690,000 distinct CDR3 sequences, around 13% appearing once.

The chain carries TRBV24-1 and TRBJ2-1; TRBD1 matches at 7 bases. This clonotype was sampled from a woman between 45 and 60 years old with Graves' ophthalmopathy. Sequenced sample: blood. The CDR3 DNA reads as TGTGCCACCAGTGAGATTGGGGGACAGAATCACAATGAGCAGTTCTTC. Its translation: CATSEIGGQNHNEQFF.